This entry is about one T cell receptor (beta chain). This clone may be a read error of a much larger clone one base away. These data come from a study of read filtering for tumor transcriptome and immune sequencing. The library was built from about 400 ng RNA with molecular barcoded adaptors for alpha/delta and beta/gamma chains. TCRdb re-called the reads with MiXCR, one entry per CDR3 protein. The top ten clones hold approximately 47% of a sample with 60,000 to 80,000 distinct CDR3 sequences, around 14% of them seen once. CDR1 and CDR2 (germline): MNHEY, SMNVEV (reference sequence). CDR3 length equals 14 residues.

Input material: a population of CD138-negative cells sorted from bone marrow. The V gene is TRBV27, the J gene TRBJ2-2; D could derive from TRBD1 or TRBD2 (5 bases each). This clonotype originated in a donor over 35 with multiple myeloma. CDR3 bases: TGTGCCAGCAGTGAGGCAGGGAACACCGGGGAGCAGTTTTTT. It codes for CASSEAGNTGEQFF.